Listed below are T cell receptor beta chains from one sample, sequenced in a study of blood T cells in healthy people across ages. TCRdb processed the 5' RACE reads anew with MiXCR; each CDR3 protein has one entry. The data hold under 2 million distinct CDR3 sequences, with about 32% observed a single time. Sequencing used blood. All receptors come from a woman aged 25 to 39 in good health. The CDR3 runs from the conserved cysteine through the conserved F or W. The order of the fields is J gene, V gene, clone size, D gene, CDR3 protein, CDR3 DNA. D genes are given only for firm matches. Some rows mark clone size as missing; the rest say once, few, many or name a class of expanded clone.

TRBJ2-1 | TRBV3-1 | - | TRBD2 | CASSRLGLAGRNEQFF | TGTGCCAGCAGCCGCCTGGGACTAGCTGGGCGCAATGAGCAGTTCTTC
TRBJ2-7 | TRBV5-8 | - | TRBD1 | CASSWDRGDVSYEQYF | TGTGCCAGCAGCTGGGACAGGGGGGATGTTTCCTACGAGCAGTACTTC
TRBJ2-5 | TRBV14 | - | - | CASSQARKTQYF | TGTGCCAGCAGCCAAGCTCGTAAGACCCAGTACTTC
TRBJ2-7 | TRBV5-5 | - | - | CASSLRDTNSYEQYF | TGTGCCAGCAGCCTCCGGGACACTAACTCCTACGAGCAGTACTTC
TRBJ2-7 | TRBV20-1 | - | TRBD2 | CSARGLAGGSSEQYF | TGCAGTGCTAGGGGACTAGCGGGAGGCTCCTCCGAGCAGTACTTC
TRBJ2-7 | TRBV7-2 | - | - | CASSPGQYSSYEQYF | TGTGCCAGCAGCCCCGGACAGTATAGCTCCTACGAGCAGTACTTC
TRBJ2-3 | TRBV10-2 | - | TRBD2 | CASSEWLAGNTDTQYF | TGCGCCAGCAGTGAGTGGTTAGCGGGGAACACAGATACGCAGTATTTT
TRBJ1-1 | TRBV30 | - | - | CAWRPLSGDTEAFF | TGTGCCTGGAGGCCTCTTTCAGGGGACACTGAAGCTTTCTTT
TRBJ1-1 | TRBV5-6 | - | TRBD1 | CASSLDRDSLNTEAFF | TGTGCCAGCAGCTTGGATCGGGACAGCTTGAACACTGAAGCTTTCTTT
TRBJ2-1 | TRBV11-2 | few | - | CASSLDRRGLSYNEQFF | TGTGCCAGCAGCCTGGACAGGAGGGGATTATCCTACAATGAGCAGTTCTTC
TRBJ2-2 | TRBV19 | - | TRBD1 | CASSIQNRGPNTGELFF | TGTGCCAGTAGTATCCAAAACAGGGGGCCGAACACCGGGGAGCTGTTTTTT
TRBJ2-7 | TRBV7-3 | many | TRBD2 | CASSPGTSGDPYEQYF | TGTGCCAGCAGCCCCGGGACTAGCGGGGATCCCTACGAGCAGTACTTC
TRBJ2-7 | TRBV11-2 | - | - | CASSLGVAASYEQYF | TGTGCCAGCAGCTTAGGGGTGGCAGCCTCCTACGAGCAGTACTTC
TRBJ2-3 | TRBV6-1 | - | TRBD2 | CASGGQRTGGVAQYF | TGTGCCAGCGGTGGGCAGAGGACGGGAGGGGTGGCGCAGTATTTT
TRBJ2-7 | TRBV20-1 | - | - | CAAGRDASYEQYF | TGCGCGGCCGGGCGGGACGCCTCCTACGAGCAGTACTTC
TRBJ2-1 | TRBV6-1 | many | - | CASSELNEQFF | TGTGCCAGCAGTGAACTCAATGAGCAGTTCTTC
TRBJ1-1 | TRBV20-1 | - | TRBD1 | CSARDPDRRNTEAFF | TGCAGTGCTAGAGACCCGGACAGGAGGAACACTGAAGCTTTCTTT
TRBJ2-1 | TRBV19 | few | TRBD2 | CASSMGGINEQFF | TGTGCCAGTAGTATGGGGGGGATTAATGAGCAGTTCTTC
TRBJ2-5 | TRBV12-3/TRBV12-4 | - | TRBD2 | CASSFFRWASGGQETQYF | TGTGCCAGCAGTTTTTTTCGATGGGCTAGCGGGGGGCAGGAGACCCAGTACTTC
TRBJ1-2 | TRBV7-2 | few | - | CASSLVGGFSDYGYTF | TGTGCCAGCAGCTTAGTTGGTGGGTTTTCAGATTATGGCTACACCTTC
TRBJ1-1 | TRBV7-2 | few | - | CASSSKASNTEAFF | TGTGCCAGCAGCTCAAAGGCAAGTAACACTGAAGCTTTCTTT
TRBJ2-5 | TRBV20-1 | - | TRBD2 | CSASSGLGETQYF | TGCAGTGCTAGTAGCGGGCTGGGAGAGACCCAGTACTTC
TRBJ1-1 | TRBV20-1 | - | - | CSAAHRFGGIVRNTEAFF | TGCAGTGCTGCCCACCGGTTCGGGGGAATTGTAAGAAACACTGAAGCTTTCTTT
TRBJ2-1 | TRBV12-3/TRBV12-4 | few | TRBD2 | CASSFWTSGDNEQFF | TGTGCCAGCAGTTTTTGGACTAGCGGGGACAATGAGCAGTTCTTC
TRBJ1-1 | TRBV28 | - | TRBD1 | CASSSTGVMTEAFF | TGTGCCAGCAGTTCGACAGGGGTAATGACTGAAGCTTTCTTT
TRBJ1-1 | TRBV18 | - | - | CASSPLPVDTVAFF | TGTGCCAGCTCACCACTGCCTGTGGACACTGTAGCTTTCTTT
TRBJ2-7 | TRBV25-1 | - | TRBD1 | CASSEGQGWVHEQYF | TGTGCCAGCAGTGAGGGACAGGGCTGGGTCCACGAGCAGTACTTC
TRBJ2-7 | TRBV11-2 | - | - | CASSPNIGGAGGDQQYF | TGTGCCAGCAGCCCCAATATAGGCGGGGCGGGCGGGGACCAGCAGTACTTC
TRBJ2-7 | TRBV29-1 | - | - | CSVAAGRPYEQYF | TGCAGCGTTGCTGCGGGAAGACCATACGAGCAGTACTTC
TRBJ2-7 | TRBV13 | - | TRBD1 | CASSYGQGAVEQYF | TGTGCCAGCAGCTATGGACAGGGGGCGGTCGAGCAGTACTTC
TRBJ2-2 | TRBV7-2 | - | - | CASTPEGGYTGELFF | TGTGCCAGCACGCCAGAGGGGGGATACACCGGGGAGCTGTTTTTT
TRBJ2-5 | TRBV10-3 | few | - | CAISDFMGGQYF | TGTGCCATCAGTGACTTCATGGGGGGACAGTACTTC
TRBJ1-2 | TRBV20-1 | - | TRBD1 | CSAAGQGYGYTF | TGCAGTGCGGCGGGACAGGGCTATGGCTACACCTTC
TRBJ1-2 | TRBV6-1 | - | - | CASTRENRGQGDGYTF | TGTGCCAGCACCCGGGAAAACAGAGGGCAGGGAGATGGCTACACCTTC
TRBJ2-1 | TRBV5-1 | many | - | CASSLDSPYNEQFF | TGCGCCAGCAGCCTTGACAGCCCCTACAATGAGCAGTTCTTC